The 7 T cell receptor beta chains reported below all come from one sample, sequenced in a study of blood T cell repertoires in COVID-19. Assay used: immunoSEQ multiplex PCR; TCRdb lists only in-frame clones, some missing. The table has 300,000 to 450,000 clones, approximately 81% seen once. Sequences were obtained from peripheral blood. All receptors come from a woman younger than 30 with acute or convalescent COVID-19.

The rearrangement links TRBV3-1 (or the pseudogene TRBV3-2) to TRBJ1-5; weak D call: TRBD1 (6 bases). The CDR3 is made up of 15 amino acids. V was shortened by 3 bases and J by 2 bases, with 11 bases between the two germline ends. Germline loops: CDR1 LGHDT, CDR2 YNNKEL (reference sequence). The CDR3 here is CASSHGGQGNQPQHF. The CDR3, as DNA: TGTGCCAGCAGCCACGGGGGGCAGGGCAATCAGCCCCAGCATTTT.

The genes are TRBV11-3 and TRBJ2-1, with D possibly matching TRBD2 (5 bases). CDR1 is SGHNT, CDR2 YENEEA, per germline. The CDR3 contains 15 residues. V lost 1 base and J lost 7, with 14 bases in between. CDR3 sequence: CASSLGAGWGNEQFF. The CDR3 DNA is TGTGCCAGCAGCTTAGGGGCGGGCTGGGGAAATGAGCAGTTCTTC.

In regard to this clone: A junction boundary mismatches the germline segment, possibly from a read error. J is TRBJ2-7 and V is TRBV12-3 or TRBV12-4; TRBD1 is a possible D gene (5 bases). The CDR3 totals 12 residues. In nucleotides, the CDR3 is TGTGCCAGCAGTTTAGCGCGGACACAGTTACGCTTC. Translated, it gives CASSLARTQLRF.

This clone occurred once. The V and J genes are TRBV6-1 and TRBJ2-5; the match to TRBD1 covers 12 bases. Germline V gene sequence: CDR1 MNHNS, CDR2 SASEGT. V shed 3 bases, J shed 4 bases, and the junction held 0 bases outside the gene matches. The CDR3 spans 14 residues. The CDR3 region is CASSEGQGAETQYF. The CDR3 DNA sequence: TGTGCCAGCAGTGAGGGACAGGGGGCAGAGACCCAGTACTTC.

This rearrangement joins TRBV7-9 to TRBJ1-1; D not certain. Germline CDR1 reads SEHNR; CDR2 reads FQNEAQ (reference sequence). This CDR3 is 13 amino acids long. Trimming took 5 bases from V and 1 from J, leaving 8 bases between them. The CDR3 sequence: CASSPPQNTEAFF. The CDR3 bases are TGTGCCAGCAGCCCCCCCCAGAACACTGAAGCTTTCTTT. Full variable domain (rest looked up from reference TRBV7-9 and TRBJ1-1): DTGVSQNPRHKITKRGQNVTFRCDPISEHNRLYWYRQTLGQGPEFLTYFQNEAQLEKSRLLSDRFSAERPKGSFSTLEIQRTEQGDSAMYLCASSPPQNTEAFFGQGTRLTVV.

This clone was counted many times. This chain connects TRBV19 to TRBJ1-5, with 7 bases that match TRBD1. The germline V gene encodes CDR1 LNHDA and CDR2 SQIVND (reference sequence). This CDR3 is 15 amino acids long. Trimming cost V 7 bases and J 2 bases; bases outside gene matches: 8. The CDR3 region has the DNA TGTGCCAGTACCCAAGACAGGGCCGGCAATCAGCCCCAGCATTTT. It is translated as CASTQDRAGNQPQHF.

The gene calls are TRBV5-1 and TRBJ1-1; D is unresolved. V dropped 4 bases and J dropped 4 bases, with 17 bases sitting between them. CDR3 length: 15 amino acids. Germline lookup yields CDR1 SGHRS and CDR2 YFSETQ. DNA of the CDR3: TGCGCCAGCAGCGAGATAGGGCTGGGAGGCACTGAAGCTTTCTTT. It specifies CASSEIGLGGTEAFF.